This T cell receptor (beta chain) was profiled in a study of PD-1 blockade in mismatch repair-deficient tumors. Study information: Patients had roughly twelve mismatch repair-deficient cancer types, all previously treated and progressing.

This clone has a single count. Only in-frame clones appear in the TCRdb table, and some are missing; sequencing was by immunoSEQ multiplex PCR. In the table there are some 21,000 clones, over 75% of which are singletons. V was shortened by 4 bases and J by 6 bases, with 15 bases between the two germline ends. Germline CDR1 MDHEN, CDR2 SYDVKM. The CDR3 runs to 14 residues. A few pembrolizumab responders had their TCRs sequenced. The genes are TRBV28 and TRBJ1-2, with D possibly being TRBD1 (6 bases). This TCR came from an adult with mismatch repair-deficient cancer. Sequencing used PBMCs, obtained 52 weeks after starting pembrolizumab. The CDR3 coding sequence is TGTGCCAGCAGTTGGGTAGGGGGAAGAGATGGCTACACCTTC. It specifies CASSWVGGRDGYTF.